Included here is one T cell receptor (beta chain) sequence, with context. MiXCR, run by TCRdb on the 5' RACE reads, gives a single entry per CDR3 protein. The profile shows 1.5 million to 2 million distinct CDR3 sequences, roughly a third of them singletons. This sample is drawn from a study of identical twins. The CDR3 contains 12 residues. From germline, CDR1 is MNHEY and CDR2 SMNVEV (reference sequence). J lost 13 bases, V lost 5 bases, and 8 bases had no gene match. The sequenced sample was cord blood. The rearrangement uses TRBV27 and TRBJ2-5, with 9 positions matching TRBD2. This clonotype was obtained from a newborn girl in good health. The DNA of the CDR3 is TGTGCCAGCAGTCCCTCCCCGGGACTAGCGTACTTC. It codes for CASSPSPGLAYF.